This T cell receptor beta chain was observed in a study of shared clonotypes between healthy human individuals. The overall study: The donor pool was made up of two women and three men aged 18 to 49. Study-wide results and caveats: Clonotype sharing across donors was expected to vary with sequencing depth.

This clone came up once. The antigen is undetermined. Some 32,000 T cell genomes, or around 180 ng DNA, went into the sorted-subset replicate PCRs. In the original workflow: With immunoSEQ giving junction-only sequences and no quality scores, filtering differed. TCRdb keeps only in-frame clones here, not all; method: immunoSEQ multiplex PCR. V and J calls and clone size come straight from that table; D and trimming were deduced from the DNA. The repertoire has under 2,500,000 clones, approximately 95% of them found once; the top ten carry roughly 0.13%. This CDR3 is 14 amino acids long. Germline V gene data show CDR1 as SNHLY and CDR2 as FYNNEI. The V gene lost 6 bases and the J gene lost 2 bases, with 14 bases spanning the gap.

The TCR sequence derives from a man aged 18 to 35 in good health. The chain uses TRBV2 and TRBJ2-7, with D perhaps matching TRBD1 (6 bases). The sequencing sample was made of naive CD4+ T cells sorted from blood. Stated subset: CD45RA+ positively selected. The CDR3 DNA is TGTGCCAGCAGGACCGGGACACAAACCTACGAGCAGTACTTC. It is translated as CASRTGTQTYEQYF.